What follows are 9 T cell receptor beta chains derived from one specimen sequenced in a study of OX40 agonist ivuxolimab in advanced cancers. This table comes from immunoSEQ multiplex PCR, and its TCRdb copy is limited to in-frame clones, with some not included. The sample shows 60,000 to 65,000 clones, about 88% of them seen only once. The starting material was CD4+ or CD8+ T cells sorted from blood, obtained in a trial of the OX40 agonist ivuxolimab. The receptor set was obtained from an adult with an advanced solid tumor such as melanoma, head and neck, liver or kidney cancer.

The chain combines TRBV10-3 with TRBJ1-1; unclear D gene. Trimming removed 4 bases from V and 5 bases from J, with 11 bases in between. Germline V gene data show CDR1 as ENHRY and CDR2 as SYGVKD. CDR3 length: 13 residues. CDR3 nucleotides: TGTGCCATCAGTGTGGGAACGAGTACTGAAGCTTTCTTT. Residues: CAISVGTSTEAFF.

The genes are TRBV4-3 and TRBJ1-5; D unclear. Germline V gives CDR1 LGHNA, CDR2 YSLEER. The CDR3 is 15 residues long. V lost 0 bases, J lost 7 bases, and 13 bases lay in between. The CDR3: CASSQDFGGRQPQHF. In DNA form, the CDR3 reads TGCGCCAGCAGCCAAGATTTTGGAGGGCGACAGCCCCAGCATTTT.

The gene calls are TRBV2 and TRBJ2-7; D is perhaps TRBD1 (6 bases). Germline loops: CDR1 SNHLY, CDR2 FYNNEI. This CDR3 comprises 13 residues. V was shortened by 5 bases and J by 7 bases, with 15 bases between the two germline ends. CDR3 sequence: CASSRTVVIEQYF. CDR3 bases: TGTGCCAGCAGTAGGACAGTCGTGATTGAGCAGTACTTC.

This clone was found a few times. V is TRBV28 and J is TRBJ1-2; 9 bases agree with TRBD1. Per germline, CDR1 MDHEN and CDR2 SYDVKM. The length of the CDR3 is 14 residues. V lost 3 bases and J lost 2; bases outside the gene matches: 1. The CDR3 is CASSFDRGNYGYTF. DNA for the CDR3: TGTGCCAGCAGTTTCGACAGGGGGAACTATGGCTACACCTTC.

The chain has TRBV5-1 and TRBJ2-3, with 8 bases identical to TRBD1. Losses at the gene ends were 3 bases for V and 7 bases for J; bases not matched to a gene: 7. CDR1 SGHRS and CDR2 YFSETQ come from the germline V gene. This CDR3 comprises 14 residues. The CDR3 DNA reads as TGCGCCAGCAGCTCAGGGACAGGTCCGTATACGCAGTATTTT. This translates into CASSSGTGPYTQYF.

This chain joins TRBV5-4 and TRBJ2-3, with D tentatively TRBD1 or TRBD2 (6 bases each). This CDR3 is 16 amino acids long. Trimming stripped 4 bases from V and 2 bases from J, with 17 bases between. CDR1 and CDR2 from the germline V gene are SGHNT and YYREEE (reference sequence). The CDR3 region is CASSTGGGRNTDTQYF. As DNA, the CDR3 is TGTGCCAGCAGCACCGGAGGGGGTAGGAACACAGATACGCAGTATTTT.

CDR3 bases: TGTGCCAGCAGTCTTATATACGAGCAGTACTTC. Translation gives CASSLIYEQYF. The chain employs TRBV2 and TRBJ2-7; no reliable D call. Germline V lookup: CDR1 SNHLY, CDR2 FYNNEI. CDR3 length: 11 amino acids. V was shortened by 5 bases and J by 4 bases, with 6 bases between the two germline ends.

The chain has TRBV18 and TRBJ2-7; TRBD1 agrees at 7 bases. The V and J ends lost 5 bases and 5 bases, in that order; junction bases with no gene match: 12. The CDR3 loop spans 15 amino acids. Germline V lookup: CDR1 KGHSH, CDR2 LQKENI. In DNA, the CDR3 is TGTGCCAGCTCATCTTGGGACAGCTTTGGGGACGAGCAGTACTTC. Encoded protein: CASSSWDSFGDEQYF.

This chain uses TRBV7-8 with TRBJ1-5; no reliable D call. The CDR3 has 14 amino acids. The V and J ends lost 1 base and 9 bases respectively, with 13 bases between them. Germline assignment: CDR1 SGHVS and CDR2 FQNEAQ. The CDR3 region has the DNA TGTGCCAGCAGCTTAGTATGGGGAGTGGGGCCCCAGCATTTT. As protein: CASSLVWGVGPQHF. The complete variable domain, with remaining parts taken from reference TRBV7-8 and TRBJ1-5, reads GAGVSQSPRYKVAKRGQDVALRCDPISGHVSLFWYQQALGQGPEFLTYFQNEAQLDKSGLPSDRFFAERPEGSVSTLKIQRTQQEDSAVYLCASSLVWGVGPQHFGDGTRLSIL.